This record looks at one T cell receptor (beta chain) sequence and its context. Original processing methods: Reference gene primer amplification yielded estimated nucleated cell counts. The data were produced by immunoSEQ multiplex PCR, yet TCRdb's version contains in-frame clones alone and is incomplete. V and J calls and clone size follow that table, whereas D and trimming were derived from the DNA. The top ten hold around 13% of the sample, which has hundreds of thousands of clones, around 89% seen once. The source of the sample is a study of blood T cell repertoires in COVID-19. At the level of the study: From the United States, Italy and Spain came samples of acute and convalescent COVID-19. T cells, B-cell-depleted T cells, or PBMCs provided the cDNA or gDNA that served as material.

V lost 0 bases and J 8 bases, leaving 13 bases between the germline ends. Germline V gene lookup returns CDR1 LGHDT and CDR2 YNNKEL (reference sequence). This CDR3 spans 14 amino acids. This rearrangement joins TRBV3-1 (or the pseudogene TRBV3-2) to TRBJ1-1, with unresolved D. Sequenced sample: peripheral blood. The receptor comes from a woman aged 55-70 years with acute or convalescent COVID-19. CDR3: CASSQDLVGREAFF. The CDR3 bases are TGTGCCAGCAGCCAAGATCTAGTAGGTAGGGAAGCTTTCTTT.